The next 18 T cell receptor beta chains were all read from a single sample in a study of neurological immune-mediated disorders. TCRdb reprocessed the 5' RACE reads with MiXCR, giving one entry per CDR3 protein. The sample carries about 79,000 distinct CDR3 sequences, around an eighth recorded once. Source material: PBMCs. The receptors shown here come from a woman aged 45 to 65 in good health.

The chain carries TRBV20-1 and TRBJ1-1; D possibly corresponds to TRBD1 (5 bases). V lost 3 bases and J 0 bases, leaving 8 bases between the germline ends. The CDR3 sequence is 13 residues long. CDR1 is DFQATT and CDR2 is SNEGSKA in the germline V gene (reference sequence). This CDR3 is CSASSGLNTEAFF. The CDR3 nucleotides read TGCAGTGCTAGTTCAGGGCTGAACACTGAAGCTTTCTTT.

This clonotype was found many times. The V gene is TRBV7-2, the J gene TRBJ2-7, with D perhaps TRBD2 (7 bases). V shed 6 bases and J shed 2 bases, with 17 bases lying between them. The germline V gene has CDR1 SGHTA and CDR2 FQGNSA. The CDR3 spans 15 residues. The CDR3 reads CASRLAGARTYEQYF. CDR3 DNA sequence: TGTGCCAGCAGACTCGCGGGGGCCCGCACCTACGAGCAGTACTTC.

In its sample, this clonotype was seen many times. The chain joins TRBV20-1 to TRBJ2-5; TRBD2 matches at 7 bases. Germline lookup yields CDR1 DFQATT and CDR2 SNEGSKA (reference sequence). The V segment lost 6 bases and the J segment 1 base; nucleotides outside the gene matches: 17. The CDR3 length is 17 residues. The CDR3 region is CSANGLLIAGIQETQYF. The CDR3, as DNA: TGCAGTGCAAACGGACTACTTATAGCGGGTATCCAAGAGACCCAGTACTTC.

This clonotype was seen more than once but under ten times. This chain links TRBV5-1 with TRBJ2-1, with D tentatively TRBD1 (6 bases). V shed 0 bases and J shed 5 bases, with 15 bases lying between them. The length of the CDR3 is 16 residues. CDR1 SGHRS and CDR2 YFSETQ come from the germline V gene. The CDR3 sequence: CASSLAPGAADNEQFF. CDR3 coding DNA: TGCGCCAGCAGCTTGGCCCCAGGGGCCGCGGACAATGAGCAGTTCTTC.

In this sample, this clonotype turned up many times. The V and J genes are TRBV28 and TRBJ1-2, with D perhaps matching TRBD1 (5 bases). The CDR3 contains 14 residues. V was trimmed by 7 bases and J by 3 bases, leaving 15 bases between them. Germline V lookup: CDR1 MDHEN, CDR2 SYDVKM. Here the CDR3 reads CASKVHGGDYGYTF. The CDR3 coding sequence is TGTGCCAGCAAAGTGCATGGAGGGGACTATGGCTACACCTTC.

This clonotype appeared many times. V gene TRBV20-1 combines with J gene TRBJ2-7, with D unclear. The CDR3 contains 11 residues. Looked up from germline, CDR1 is DFQATT and CDR2 is SNEGSKA (reference sequence). V dropped 5 bases and J dropped 6 bases, with 11 bases sitting between them. CDR3 protein: CSAVERSEQYF. As DNA, the CDR3 is TGCAGTGCTGTCGAGAGGTCCGAGCAGTACTTC.

This clonotype was counted ten times or more. J is TRBJ1-1 and V is TRBV28, with 12 positions matching TRBD1. V dropped 3 bases and J dropped 7; count of bases not matched to a gene: 3. The CDR3 loop spans 14 amino acids. Germline CDR1 MDHEN, CDR2 SYDVKM. CDR3: CASSFGTGGLEAFF. In nucleotides, the CDR3 is TGTGCCAGCAGTTTTGGGACAGGGGGCCTTGAAGCTTTCTTT.

This clonotype was observed many times. V gene TRBV12-3 or TRBV12-4 combines with J gene TRBJ2-5; tentatively, D is TRBD1 or TRBD2 (5 bases each). The CDR3 has 15 residues. Trimming stripped 3 bases from V and 1 base from J, with 12 bases between. The CDR3 DNA reads as TGTGCCAGCAGTTTTATCCCGGGACCCCAAGAGACCCAGTACTTC. It encodes CASSFIPGPQETQYF.

This clonotype was observed a handful of times. The chain combines TRBV18 with TRBJ2-1; 9 nucleotides match TRBD1. This CDR3 comprises 16 residues. J gave up 4 bases and V 4 bases, and 8 bases lay outside the gene matches. Germline-derived CDR1 and CDR2 are KGHSH and LQKENI. CDR3 residues: CASSRDRDRVYNEQFF. The DNA of the CDR3 is TGTGCCAGCTCACGAGACCGGGACAGGGTGTACAATGAGCAGTTCTTC.

This clonotype occurred many times. J is TRBJ1-4 and V is TRBV12-3 or TRBV12-4; TRBD1 matches 9 bases. J gave up 2 bases and V 5 bases, and 3 bases lay outside the gene matches. This CDR3 contains 15 residues. This CDR3 is CASSRGQGTNEKLFF. CDR3 sequence (DNA): TGTGCCAGCAGTAGAGGACAGGGGACTAATGAAAAACTGTTTTTT.

This clonotype was counted many times. The chain links TRBV20-1 to TRBJ1-2, with TRBD1 matching over 10 bases. Germline V lookup: CDR1 DFQATT, CDR2 SNEGSKA (reference sequence). There are 12 residues in the CDR3. V trimming: 7 bases; J trimming: 8 bases; junction bases outside the gene matches: 7. CDR3 in amino acids: CSVLTGGGGYTF. CDR3 nucleotide sequence: TGCAGTGTCTTGACAGGGGGCGGGGGCTACACCTTC.

The V call is TRBV3-1, the J call TRBJ1-1; D call uncertain. The CDR3 contains 10 residues. Per the germline V gene, CDR1 is LGHDT and CDR2 is YNNKEL (reference sequence). V lost 7 bases and J lost 8, with 8 bases in between. This CDR3 is CASIGREAFF. The CDR3 nucleotides are TGTGCCAGCATTGGACGGGAAGCTTTCTTT. The full variable domain, in which reference TRBV3-1 and TRBJ1-1 provide the parts outside the CDR3, is DTAVSQTPKYLVTQMGNDKSIKCEQNLGHDTMYWYKQDSKKFLKIMFSYNNKELIINETVPNRFSPKSPDKAHLNLHINSLELGDSAVYFCASIGREAFFGQGTRLTVV.

This clonotype was seen many times. The genes are TRBV20-1 and TRBJ2-6; D unclear. The ends were cut back, 5 bases at V and 6 bases at J, with 11 bases in the middle. The CDR3 loop spans 13 amino acids. CDR1 DFQATT and CDR2 SNEGSKA come from the germline V gene (reference sequence). The CDR3 DNA follows: TGCAGTGCTTCCCACCCTGTGGCCAACGTCCTGACTTTC. Its protein product is CSASHPVANVLTF.

This clonotype was seen ten or more times. The chain employs TRBV12-3 or TRBV12-4 and TRBJ2-5; TRBD2 aligns across 7 bases. This CDR3 region has 13 residues. With V trimmed by 8 bases and J by 5 bases, 8 bases remained unmatched. The CDR3 nucleotides are TGTGCCAGCGGGACTCTGGGGGGGGAGACCCAGTACTTC. Translating gives CASGTLGGETQYF.

This clonotype occurred many times. CDR3 nucleotides: TGTGCCAGCAGTTTGCAGACGTCTTATGGCTACACCTTC. It is translated as CASSLQTSYGYTF. This rearrangement joins TRBV28 to TRBJ1-2; no reliable D call. V lost 3 bases and J 5 bases, leaving 10 bases between the germline ends. Germline V gives CDR1 MDHEN, CDR2 SYDVKM. The CDR3 is 13 residues long.

There are a few counts of this clonotype. The chain combines TRBV20-1 with TRBJ2-5; TRBD2 aligns across 8 bases. V gave up 3 bases and J gave up 3 bases; unmatched junction bases: 18. From germline, CDR1 is DFQATT and CDR2 SNEGSKA (reference sequence). The CDR3 sequence is 18 residues long. The chain's CDR3 is CSASSERVSGNTKETQYF. The CDR3 DNA is TGCAGTGCTAGTTCAGAAAGAGTTAGCGGGAATACTAAAGAGACCCAGTACTTC.

With regard to this clonotype: This could be a read error, since a much larger clone is one nucleotide away. V usage is TRBV3-1 and J usage is TRBJ1-6; TRBD1 agrees at 7 bases. The length of the CDR3 is 15 residues. CDR1 is LGHDT, CDR2 YNNKEL, per germline (reference sequence). V shed 1 base and J 8 bases; nucleotides not matched to a gene: 5. The CDR3 DNA is TGTGCCAGCAGCCAAGGAATAGGGGGCTATTCACCCCTCCACTTT. The encoded protein is CASSQGIGGYSPLHF. Supplemented by reference TRBV3-1 and TRBJ1-6, the full variable domain reads DTAVSQTPKYLVTQMGNDKSIKCEQNLGHDTMYWYKQDSKKFLKIMFSYNNKELIINETVPNRFSPKSPDKAHLNLHINSLELGDSAVYFCASSQGIGGYSPLHFGNGTRLTVT.

This clonotype has at least ten counts. The chain has TRBV3-1 and TRBJ2-1; D gene unclear. The germline V gene has CDR1 LGHDT and CDR2 YNNKEL (reference sequence). CDR3 length: 11 residues. V lost 4 bases and J 9 bases, leaving 7 bases between the germline ends. CDR3 protein: CASSLGGEQFF. As DNA, the CDR3 is TGTGCCAGCAGCCTCGGTGGTGAGCAGTTCTTC.